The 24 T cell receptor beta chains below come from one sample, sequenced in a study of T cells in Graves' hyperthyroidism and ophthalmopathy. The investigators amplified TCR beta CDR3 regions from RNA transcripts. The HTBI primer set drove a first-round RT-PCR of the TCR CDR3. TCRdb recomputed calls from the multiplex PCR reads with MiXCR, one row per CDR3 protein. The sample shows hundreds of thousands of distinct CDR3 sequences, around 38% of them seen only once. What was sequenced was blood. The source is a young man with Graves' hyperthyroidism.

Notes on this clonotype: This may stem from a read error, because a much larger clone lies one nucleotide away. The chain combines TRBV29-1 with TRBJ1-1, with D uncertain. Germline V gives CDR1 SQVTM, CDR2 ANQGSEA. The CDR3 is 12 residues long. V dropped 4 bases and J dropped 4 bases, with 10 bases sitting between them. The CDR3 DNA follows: TGCAGCGTTGTCGGGGAGAGCACTGAAGCTTTCTTT. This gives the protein CSVVGESTEAFF. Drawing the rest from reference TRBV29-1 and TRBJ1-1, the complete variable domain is SAVISQKPSRDICQRGTSLTIQCQVDSQVTMMFWYRQQPGQSLTLIATANQGSEATYESGFVIDKFPISRPNLTFSTLTVSNMSPEDSSIYLCSVVGESTEAFFGQGTRLTVV.

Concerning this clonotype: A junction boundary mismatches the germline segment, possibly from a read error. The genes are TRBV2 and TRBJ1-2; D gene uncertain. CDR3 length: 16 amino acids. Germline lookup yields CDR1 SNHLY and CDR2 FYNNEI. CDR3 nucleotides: TGCGCCAGCAGCCCCCTAGTATCGGGTCAGGCAGATGGCTACACCTTC. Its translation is CASSPLVSGQADGYTF.

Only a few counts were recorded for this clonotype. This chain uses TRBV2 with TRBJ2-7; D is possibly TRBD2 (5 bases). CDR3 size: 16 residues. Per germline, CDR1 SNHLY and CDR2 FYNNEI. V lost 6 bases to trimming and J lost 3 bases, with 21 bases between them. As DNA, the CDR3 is TGTGCCAGCAGCTTAGGAGGCTACCGAAGAATCTACGAGCAGTACTTC. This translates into CASSLGGYRRIYEQYF. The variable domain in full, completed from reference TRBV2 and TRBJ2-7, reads EPEVTQTPSHQVTQMGQEVILRCVPISNHLYFYWYRQILGQKVEFLVSFYNNEISEKSEIFDDQFSVERPDGSNFTLKIRSTKLEDSAMYFCASSLGGYRRIYEQYFGPGTRLTVT.

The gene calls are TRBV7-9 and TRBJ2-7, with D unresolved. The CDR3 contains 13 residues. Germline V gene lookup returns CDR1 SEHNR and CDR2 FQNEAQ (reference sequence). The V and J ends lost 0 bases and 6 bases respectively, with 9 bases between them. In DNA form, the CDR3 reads TGTGCCAGCAGCTTAGCGGGCAGTATCGAGCAGTACTTC. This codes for CASSLAGSIEQYF.

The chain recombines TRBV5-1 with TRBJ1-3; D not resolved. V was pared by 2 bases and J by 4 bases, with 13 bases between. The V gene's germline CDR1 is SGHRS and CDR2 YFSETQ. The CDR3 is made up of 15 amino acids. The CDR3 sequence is CASSFGRARGNTIYF. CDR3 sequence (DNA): TGCGCCAGCAGCTTTGGCCGGGCGAGAGGAAACACCATATATTTT.

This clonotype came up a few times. This chain's CDR3 is CASSQGREGYEQYF. CDR3 DNA: TGTGCCAGCAGCCAAGGACGAGAGGGTTACGAGCAGTACTTC. V is TRBV4-2 and J is TRBJ2-7; D is possibly TRBD2 (5 bases). CDR3 length: 14 residues. The V end was cut by 1 base, the J end by 4 bases, with 11 bases between. Germline CDR1 reads LGHNA; CDR2 reads YNFKEQ.

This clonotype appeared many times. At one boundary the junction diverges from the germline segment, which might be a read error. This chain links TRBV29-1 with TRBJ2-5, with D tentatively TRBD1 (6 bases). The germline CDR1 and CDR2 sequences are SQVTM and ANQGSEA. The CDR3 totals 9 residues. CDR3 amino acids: CSVAQDRIF. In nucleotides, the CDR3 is TGCAGCGTTGCGCAAGACAGGATCTTC.

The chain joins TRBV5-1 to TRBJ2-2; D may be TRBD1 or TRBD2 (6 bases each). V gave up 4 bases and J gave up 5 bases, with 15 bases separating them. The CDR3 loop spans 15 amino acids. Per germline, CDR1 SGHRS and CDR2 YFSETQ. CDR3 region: CASSPSGQGTGELFF. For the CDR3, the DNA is TGCGCCAGCAGCCCCAGCGGGCAGGGGACCGGGGAGCTGTTTTTT.

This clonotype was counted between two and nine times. Here the CDR3 reads CAGIRDRGPGNEQYF. The CDR3 DNA reads as TGTGCCGGAATCCGGGACAGGGGCCCCGGAAACGAGCAGTACTTC. The chain is built from TRBV19 and TRBJ2-7; 10 bases align to TRBD1. V dropped 11 bases and J dropped 5; count of bases not matched to a gene: 15. CDR1 and CDR2 (germline): LNHDA, SQIVND (reference sequence). The CDR3 covers 15 residues.

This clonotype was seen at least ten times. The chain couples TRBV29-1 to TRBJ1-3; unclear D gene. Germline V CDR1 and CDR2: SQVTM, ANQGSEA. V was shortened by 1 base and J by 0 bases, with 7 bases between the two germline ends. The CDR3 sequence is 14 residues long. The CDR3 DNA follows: TGCAGCGTTGAAGCACAGAGCTCTGGAAACACCATATATTTT. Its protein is CSVEAQSSGNTIYF.

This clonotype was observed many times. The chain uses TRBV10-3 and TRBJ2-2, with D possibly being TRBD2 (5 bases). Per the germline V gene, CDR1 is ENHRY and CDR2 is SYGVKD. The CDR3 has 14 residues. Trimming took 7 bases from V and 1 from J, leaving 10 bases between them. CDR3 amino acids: CAINSRENTGELFF. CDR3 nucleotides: TGTGCCATCAATAGTCGGGAGAACACCGGGGAGCTGTTTTTT.

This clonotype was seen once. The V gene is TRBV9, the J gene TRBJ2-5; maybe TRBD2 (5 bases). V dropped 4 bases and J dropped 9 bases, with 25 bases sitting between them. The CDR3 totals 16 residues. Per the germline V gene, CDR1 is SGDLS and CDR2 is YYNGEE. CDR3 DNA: TGTGCCAGCAGCCACAAGGGTCCTGGCGGTCCAGCGGCCCAGTACTTC. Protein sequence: CASSHKGPGGPAAQYF. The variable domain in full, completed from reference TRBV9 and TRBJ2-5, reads DSGVTQTPKHLITATGQRVTLRCSPRSGDLSVYWYQQSLDQGLQFLIQYYNGEERAKGNILERFSAQQFPDLHSELNLSSLELGDSALYFCASSHKGPGGPAAQYFGPGTRLLVL.

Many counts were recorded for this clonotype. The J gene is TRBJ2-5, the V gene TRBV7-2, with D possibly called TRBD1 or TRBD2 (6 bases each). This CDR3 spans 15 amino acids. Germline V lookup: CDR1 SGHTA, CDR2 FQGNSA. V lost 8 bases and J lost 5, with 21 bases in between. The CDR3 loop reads CASSLGGLGRETQYF. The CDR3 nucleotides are TGTGCCAGCTCTTTAGGGGGTCTTGGGAGGGAGACCCAGTACTTC.

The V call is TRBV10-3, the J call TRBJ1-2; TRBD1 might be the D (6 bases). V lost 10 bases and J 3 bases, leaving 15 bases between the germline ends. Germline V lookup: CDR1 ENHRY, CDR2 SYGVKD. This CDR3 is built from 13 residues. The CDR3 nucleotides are TGTGCCACCCTCGACAGGACTGACTATGGCTACACCTTC. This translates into CATLDRTDYGYTF.

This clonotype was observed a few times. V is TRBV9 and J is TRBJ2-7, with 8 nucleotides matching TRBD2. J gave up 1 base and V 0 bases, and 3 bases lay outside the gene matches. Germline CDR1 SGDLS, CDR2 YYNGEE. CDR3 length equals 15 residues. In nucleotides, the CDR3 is TGTGCCAGCAGCGTAGGTAGCGGGATATCCTACGAGCAGTACTTC. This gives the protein CASSVGSGISYEQYF.

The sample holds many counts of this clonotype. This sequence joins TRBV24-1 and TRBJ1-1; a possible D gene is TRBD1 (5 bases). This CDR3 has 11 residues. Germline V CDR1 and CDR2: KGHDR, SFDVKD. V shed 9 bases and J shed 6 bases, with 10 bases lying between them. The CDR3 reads CATASGAEAFF. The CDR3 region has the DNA TGTGCCACCGCATCGGGGGCTGAAGCTTTCTTT.

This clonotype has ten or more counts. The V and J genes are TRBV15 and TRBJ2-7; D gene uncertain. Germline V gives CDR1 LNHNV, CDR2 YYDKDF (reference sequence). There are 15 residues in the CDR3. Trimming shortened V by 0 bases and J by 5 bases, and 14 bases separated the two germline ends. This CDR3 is CATSRDLGRVHEQYF. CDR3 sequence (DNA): TGTGCCACCAGCAGAGATTTAGGGCGTGTGCACGAGCAGTACTTC.

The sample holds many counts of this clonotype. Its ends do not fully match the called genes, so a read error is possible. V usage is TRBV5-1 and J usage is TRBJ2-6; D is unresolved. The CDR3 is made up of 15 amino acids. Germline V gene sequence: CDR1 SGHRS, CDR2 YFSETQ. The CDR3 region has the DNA TGTGCCAGCAGTTTAGACCCTTCTGGGGCCAACGTCCTGACTTTC. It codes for CASSLDPSGANVLTF. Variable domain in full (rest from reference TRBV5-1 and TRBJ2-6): KAGVTQTPRYLIKTRGQQVTLSCSPISGHRSVSWYQQTPGQGLQFLFEYFSETQRNKGNFPGRFSGRQFSNSRSEMNVSTLELGDSALYLCASSLDPSGANVLTFGAGSRLTVL.

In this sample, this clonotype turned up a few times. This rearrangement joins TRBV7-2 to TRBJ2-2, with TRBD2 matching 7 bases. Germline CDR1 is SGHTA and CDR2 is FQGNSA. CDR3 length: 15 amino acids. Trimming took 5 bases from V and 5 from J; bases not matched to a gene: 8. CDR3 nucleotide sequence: TGTGCCAGCAGCCCGCAGCGGGGAGAAACCGGGGAGCTGTTTTTT. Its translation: CASSPQRGETGELFF.

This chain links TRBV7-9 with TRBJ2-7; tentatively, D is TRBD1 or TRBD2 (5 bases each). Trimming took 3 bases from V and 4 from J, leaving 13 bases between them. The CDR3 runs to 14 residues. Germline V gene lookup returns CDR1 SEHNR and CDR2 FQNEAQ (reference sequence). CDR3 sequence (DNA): TGTGCCAGCAGCTTCGAGGGGCTGGGTTACGAGCAGTACTTC. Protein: CASSFEGLGYEQYF.

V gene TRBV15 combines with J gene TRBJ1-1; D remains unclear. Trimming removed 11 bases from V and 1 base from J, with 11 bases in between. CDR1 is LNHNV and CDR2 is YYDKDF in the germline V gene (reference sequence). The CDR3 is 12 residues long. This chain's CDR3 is CAPRGSNTEAFF. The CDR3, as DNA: TGTGCCCCCCGGGGATCGAACACTGAAGCTTTCTTT.

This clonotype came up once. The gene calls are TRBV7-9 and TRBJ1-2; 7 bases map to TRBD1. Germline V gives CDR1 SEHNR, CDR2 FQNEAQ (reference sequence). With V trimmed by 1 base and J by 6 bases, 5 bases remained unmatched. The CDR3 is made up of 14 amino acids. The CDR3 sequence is CASSLVPGQNGYTF. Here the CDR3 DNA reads TGTGCCAGCAGCTTAGTCCCGGGACAGAATGGCTACACCTTC. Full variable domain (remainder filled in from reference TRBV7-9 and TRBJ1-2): DTGVSQNPRHKITKRGQNVTFRCDPISEHNRLYWYRQTLGQGPEFLTYFQNEAQLEKSRLLSDRFSAERPKGSFSTLEIQRTEQGDSAMYLCASSLVPGQNGYTFGSGTRLTVV.

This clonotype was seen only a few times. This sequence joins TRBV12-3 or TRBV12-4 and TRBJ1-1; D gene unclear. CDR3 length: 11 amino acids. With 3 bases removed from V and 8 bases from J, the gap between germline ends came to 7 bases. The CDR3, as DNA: TGTGCCAGCAGTTTTTATTCGGAAGCTTTCTTT. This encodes CASSFYSEAFF.

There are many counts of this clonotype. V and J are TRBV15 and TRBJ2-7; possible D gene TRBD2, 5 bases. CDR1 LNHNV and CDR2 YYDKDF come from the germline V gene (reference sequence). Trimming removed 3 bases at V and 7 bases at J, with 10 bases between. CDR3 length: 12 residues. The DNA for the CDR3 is TGTGCCACCAGCAGCGGACGAGGGGAGCAGTACTTC. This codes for CATSSGRGEQYF.